The T cell receptor (beta chain) described here comes from a study of shared clonotypes between healthy human individuals. Study-wide results and limits: Clonotype sharing levels among donors were expected to vary with sequencing depth.

With regard to this clone: Antigen unknown.

Nashville, Tennessee was home to all donors, each a Caucasian adult. The CDR3 length is 15 residues. From germline, CDR1 is SNHLY and CDR2 FYNNEI. The V segment lost 6 bases and the J segment 4 bases; nucleotides outside the gene matches: 5. As processed by the authors: Junction-only sequences produced by ImmunoSEQ had no quality scores, so filtering differed. Assay: immunoSEQ multiplex PCR; the TCRdb copy retains only in-frame clones and omits some. The V and J calls and clone size come from that table; D and trimming were worked out from the DNA. The data show about 2.4 million clones, with approximately 94% seen just once and approximately 0.35% held by the top ten.

This clonotype was sampled from a man younger than 30 in good health. Some clones in this sample may be carry-over from other donors' samples. Sequencing input: naive CD4+ T cells from PBMCs. The subset here: CD45RA+ positively selected. This rearrangement joins TRBV2 to TRBJ2-2; 10 bases fit TRBD2. CDR3 sequence reads: CASSASGSATGELFF. DNA for the CDR3: TGTGCCAGCAGCGCTAGCGGGAGTGCCACCGGGGAGCTGTTTTTT.